This T cell receptor (beta chain) was sequenced in a study of blood T cell repertoires in COVID-19. About the research overall: The origin of the acute and convalescent COVID-19 samples was the United States, Italy and Spain.

Sequencing was performed with immunoSEQ multiplex PCR; in TCRdb, only in-frame clones are kept and a portion is missing. Of 150,000 to 200,000 clones listed, around 86% are singletons. The source is a woman between 25 and 40 years old with active or convalescent COVID-19. Source material: peripheral blood.

The CDR3 reads CAWSFSQETQYF. The CDR3 region has the DNA TGTGCCTGGAGCTTTAGCCAAGAGACCCAGTACTTC. The V gene is TRBV30, the J gene TRBJ2-5; D not resolved. The germline V gene encodes CDR1 GTSNPN and CDR2 SVGIG (reference sequence). The CDR3 has 12 residues. The V end lost 3 bases, the J end lost 1 base, and 6 bases lay between the germline ends.